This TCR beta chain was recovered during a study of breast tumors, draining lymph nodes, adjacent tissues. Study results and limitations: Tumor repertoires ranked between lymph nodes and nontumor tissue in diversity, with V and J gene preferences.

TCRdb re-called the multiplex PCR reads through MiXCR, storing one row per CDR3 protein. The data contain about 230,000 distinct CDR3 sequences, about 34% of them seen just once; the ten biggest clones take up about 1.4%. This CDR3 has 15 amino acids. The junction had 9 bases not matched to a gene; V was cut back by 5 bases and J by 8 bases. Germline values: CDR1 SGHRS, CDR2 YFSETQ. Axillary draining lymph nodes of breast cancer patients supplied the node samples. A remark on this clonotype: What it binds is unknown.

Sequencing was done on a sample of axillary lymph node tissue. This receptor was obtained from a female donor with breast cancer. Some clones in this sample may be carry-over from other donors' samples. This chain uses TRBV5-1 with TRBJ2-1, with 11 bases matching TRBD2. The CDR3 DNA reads TGCGCCAGCAGTAGCGGGAGGGCCACGCAGGATGAGCAGTTCTTC. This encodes CASSSGRATQDEQFF.